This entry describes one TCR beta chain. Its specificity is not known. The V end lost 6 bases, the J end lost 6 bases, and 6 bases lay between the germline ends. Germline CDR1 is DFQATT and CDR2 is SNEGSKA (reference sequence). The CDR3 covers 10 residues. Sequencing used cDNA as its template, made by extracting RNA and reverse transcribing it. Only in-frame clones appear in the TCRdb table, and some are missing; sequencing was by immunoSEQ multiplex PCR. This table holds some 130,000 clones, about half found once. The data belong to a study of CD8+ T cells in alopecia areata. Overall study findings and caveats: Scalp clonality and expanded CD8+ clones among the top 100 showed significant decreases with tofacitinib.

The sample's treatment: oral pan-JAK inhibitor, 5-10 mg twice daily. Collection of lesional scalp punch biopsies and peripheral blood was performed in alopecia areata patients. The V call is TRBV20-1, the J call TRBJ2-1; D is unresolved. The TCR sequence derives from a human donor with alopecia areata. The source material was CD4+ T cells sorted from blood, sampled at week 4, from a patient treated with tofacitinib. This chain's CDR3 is CSALFNEQFF. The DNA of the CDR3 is TGCAGTGCGTTGTTCAATGAGCAGTTCTTC.